This entry lists 3 T cell receptor beta chains sequenced from one sample in a study of T cell repertoires in cytomegalovirus infection. MiXCR, run by TCRdb on the reads, gives a single entry per CDR3 protein. Of some 800,000 distinct CDR3 sequences listed, 29% are singletons. No antigens are known for them. Material: cultured CD8+ T cells from PBMCs, obtained from culture after CMV antigen stimulation. The source is a human donor in good health (CMV status not recorded). Some clones in this sample may be carry-over from other donors' samples.

In its sample, this clonotype was seen a few times. The chain carries TRBV20-1 and TRBJ2-7; possibly TRBD2 for D (5 bases). Trimming removed 0 bases at V and 3 bases at J, with 18 bases between. This CDR3 is built from 16 residues. Germline-derived CDR1 and CDR2 are DFQATT and SNEGSKA (reference sequence). The chain's CDR3 is CSARDGSAERDYEQYF. Written as DNA, the CDR3 is TGCAGTGCTAGAGATGGATCGGCAGAGAGGGACTACGAGCAGTACTTC.

V and J are TRBV14 and TRBJ2-3; TRBD2 aligns across 9 bases. This CDR3 has 17 amino acids. V lost 3 bases, J lost 0 bases, and 7 bases stayed unmatched. In germline, CDR1 is SGHDN, CDR2 FVKESK. This chain's CDR3 is CASSHISGGLSTDTQYF. The DNA of the CDR3 is TGTGCCAGCAGCCATATTAGCGGGGGCCTTAGCACAGATACGCAGTATTTT.

This chain connects TRBV20-1 to TRBJ1-2; D not certain. The CDR3 consists of 14 residues. The germline gives CDR1 DFQATT, CDR2 SNEGSKA (reference sequence). The ends were cut back, 2 bases at V and 2 bases at J, with 12 bases in the middle. This CDR3 reads CSARRSQVNYGYTF. CDR3 coding DNA: TGCAGTGCTAGAAGGTCGCAGGTCAACTATGGCTACACCTTC.